These 27 T cell receptor beta chains share one sample of origin, sequenced in a study of blood T cell repertoires in COVID-19. Sequencing used immunoSEQ multiplex PCR; TCRdb keeps in-frame clones, though not all of them. The table has about 89,000 clones, 75% to 85% seen once. The sequenced material came from peripheral blood. Receptors originate from a woman older than 75 with acute or convalescent COVID-19.

As DNA, the CDR3 is TGTGCCAGCAGCTTCGCAACAGGGGCTACCACTGAAGCTTTCTTT. It codes for CASSFATGATTEAFF. The chain couples TRBV5-5 to TRBJ1-1; 7 bases align to TRBD1. Trimming removed 2 bases from V and 4 bases from J; junction bases left unmatched: 8. In germline, CDR1 is SGHKS, CDR2 YYEKEE (reference sequence). The CDR3 runs to 15 residues.

This clone appeared a few times. The chain is built from TRBV7-9 and TRBJ2-1; maybe TRBD2 (5 bases). From germline, CDR1 is SEHNR and CDR2 FQNEAQ (reference sequence). V was shortened by 3 bases and J by 0 bases, with 12 bases between the two germline ends. This CDR3 is built from 16 residues. The CDR3 DNA follows: TGTGCCAGCAGCTTCGGCGGGCCGAGCTCCTACAATGAGCAGTTCTTC. Translating gives CASSFGGPSSYNEQFF.

The V gene is TRBV2, the J gene TRBJ1-6; 9 nucleotides match TRBD1. Trimming at V came to 4 bases and at J to 9 bases, leaving 7 bases not matched to a gene. The germline V gene has CDR1 SNHLY and CDR2 FYNNEI. The CDR3 is 15 amino acids. This CDR3 reads CASSGDGQGFSPLHF. The DNA for the CDR3 is TGTGCCAGCAGTGGAGACGGACAGGGGTTTTCACCCCTCCACTTT.

The rearrangement links TRBV21-1 to TRBJ2-5; the DNA was not compared with TRBD1, the D call given in the table. TRBV21-1 has pseudogene status. CDR3 length: 16 amino acids. The CDR3 DNA reads TGTGCCAGCAGCAAAGCAAGGGACAGGGGGGATGAGACCCAGTACTTC. Its protein product is CASSKARDRGDETQYF.

The rearrangement joins TRBV5-1 to TRBJ2-2, with a possible D match to TRBD1 (6 bases). Germline lookup yields CDR1 SGHRS and CDR2 YFSETQ. The CDR3 sequence is 15 residues long. Trimming cost V 5 bases and J 0 bases, with 11 bases left between them. The CDR3 nucleotides are TGCGCCAGCAGAAAGGACAGCCCGAACACCGGGGAGCTGTTTTTT. It codes for CASRKDSPNTGELFF.

This chain connects TRBV6-1 to TRBJ1-2, with D possibly TRBD1 on 6 matching bases. Germline V gene lookup returns CDR1 MNHNS and CDR2 SASEGT. The CDR3 sequence is 14 residues long. The V gene lost 3 bases and the J gene lost 3 bases, with 11 bases spanning the gap. DNA for the CDR3: TGTGCCAGCAGTGAGATCGGACAGTACTATGGCTACACCTTC. As protein: CASSEIGQYYGYTF.

This chain joins TRBV27 and TRBJ2-5; 10 positions agree with TRBD2. This CDR3 spans 16 amino acids. Germline CDR1 reads MNHEY; CDR2 reads SMNVEV (reference sequence). Losses at the gene ends were 2 bases for V and 0 bases for J; bases not matched to a gene: 3. The CDR3 region is CASSLLGLADQETQYF. The DNA of the CDR3 is TGTGCCAGCAGTTTACTAGGACTAGCGGACCAAGAGACCCAGTACTTC.

V gene TRBV10-3 combines with J gene TRBJ1-1, with TRBD1 as a possible D gene (5 bases). Germline CDR1 ENHRY, CDR2 SYGVKD. Trimming removed 4 bases from V and 1 base from J, with 10 bases in between. There are 14 residues in the CDR3. As DNA, the CDR3 is TGTGCCATCAGTGGTCTGGGGCGGAACACTGAAGCTTTCTTT. Translation gives CAISGLGRNTEAFF.

The genes are TRBV18 and TRBJ2-7; D perhaps matches TRBD1 (5 bases). Trimming shortened V by 6 bases and J by 0 bases, and 12 bases separated the two germline ends. The CDR3 has 14 amino acids. Germline lookup yields CDR1 KGHSH and CDR2 LQKENI. CDR3 sequence (DNA): TGTGCCAGCTCCCCCGACAGTTACTCCTACGAGCAGTACTTC. Protein product: CASSPDSYSYEQYF.

This clone has only a few counts. V usage is TRBV11-2 and J usage is TRBJ1-2; D gene ambiguous. The CDR3 is 14 residues long. Trimming removed 7 bases at V and 4 bases at J, with 16 bases between. Germline values: CDR1 SGHAT, CDR2 FQNNGV. DNA for the CDR3: TGTGCCAGCACCAAAGACCGGGAGGTCTATGGCTACACCTTC. Translated: CASTKDREVYGYTF.

This clone was found a few times. The J gene is TRBJ1-5, the V gene TRBV7-2; TRBD1 matches 7 bases. V shed 1 base and J 4 bases; nucleotides not matched to a gene: 4. In germline, CDR1 is SGHTA, CDR2 FQGNSA. There are 15 residues in the CDR3. The CDR3 is CASSLETGSNQPQHF. CDR3 DNA: TGTGCCAGCAGCTTAGAGACAGGGTCTAATCAGCCCCAGCATTTT.

V is TRBV3-1 (or the pseudogene TRBV3-2) and J is TRBJ1-3; unclear D gene. Trimming shortened V by 3 bases and J by 8 bases, and 8 bases separated the two germline ends. The CDR3 sequence is 12 residues long. Looked up from germline, CDR1 is LGHDT and CDR2 is YNNKEL (reference sequence). The CDR3 bases are TGTGCCAGCAGCCATCCCGGTGACACCATATATTTT. Amino acids: CASSHPGDTIYF.

The rearrangement joins TRBV18 to TRBJ2-5; D perhaps matches TRBD1 (6 bases). With 3 bases removed from V and 1 base from J, the gap between germline ends came to 6 bases. CDR3 length equals 13 residues. From germline, CDR1 is KGHSH and CDR2 LQKENI. In nucleotides, the CDR3 is TGTGCCAGCTCACCGGGGGCCCAAGAGACCCAGTACTTC. Protein product: CASSPGAQETQYF. Supplemented by reference TRBV18 and TRBJ2-5, the full variable domain reads NAGVMQNPRHLVRRRGQEARLRCSPMKGHSHVYWYRQLPEEGLKFMVYLQKENIIDESGMPKERFSAEFPKEGPSILRIQQVVRGDSAAYFCASSPGAQETQYFGPGTRLLVL.

The chain has TRBV12-3 or TRBV12-4 and TRBJ1-1; 9 bases line up with TRBD1. There are 13 residues in the CDR3. V lost 5 bases to trimming and J lost 7 bases; unmatched junction nucleotides: 5. CDR3 sequence: CASSPDRGDEAFF. CDR3 DNA sequence: TGTGCCAGCAGTCCCGACAGGGGGGATGAAGCTTTCTTT.

The genes are TRBV6-5 and TRBJ1-2; 9 bases are shared with TRBD1. The CDR3 sequence is 15 residues long. V lost 6 bases and J lost 2; bases outside the gene matches: 7. Germline CDR1 is MNHEY and CDR2 is SVGAGI. CDR3 nucleotide sequence: TGTGCCAGCAGCAATCCACAGGGGGCGAACTATGGCTACACCTTC. Protein: CASSNPQGANYGYTF.

Of note for this clone: The junction does not match germline at one end; this may be a read error. This chain uses TRBV7-9 with TRBJ1-2, with a possible D match to TRBD1 (5 bases). This CDR3 comprises 12 residues. CDR1 and CDR2 from the germline V gene are SEHNR and FQNEAQ (reference sequence). The CDR3 reads CASSLVGRTFAF. CDR3 in DNA: TGTGCCAGCAGCCTAGTGGGGCGCACGTTCGCCTTC.

The V call is TRBV6-2 or TRBV6-3, the J call TRBJ2-6, with 11 bases matching TRBD2. The CDR3 contains 18 residues. J lost 1 base, V lost 2 bases, and 4 bases had no gene match. In germline, CDR1 is MNHEY, CDR2 SVGEGT. This CDR3 is CASSYPGLAGSGANVLTF. DNA for the CDR3: TGTGCCAGCAGTTACCCAGGACTAGCGGGTTCTGGGGCCAACGTCCTGACTTTC.

V usage is TRBV18 and J usage is TRBJ1-2; the match to TRBD1 covers 8 bases. V trimming: 3 bases; J trimming: 5 bases; junction bases outside the gene matches: 2. CDR1 is KGHSH, CDR2 LQKENI, per germline. This CDR3 has 13 residues. This chain's CDR3 is CASSPDRDYGYTF. In nucleotides, the CDR3 is TGTGCCAGCTCACCGGACAGGGATTATGGCTACACCTTC.

In its sample, this clone was seen once. V and J are TRBV7-6 and TRBJ2-5, with D perhaps TRBD1 (6 bases). CDR1 is SGHVS, CDR2 FNYEAQ, per germline. The CDR3 is made up of 18 amino acids. The V end was cut by 0 bases, the J end by 5 bases, with 22 bases between. The CDR3 loop reads CASSLATTGQLLKETQYF. CDR3 nucleotides: TGTGCCAGCAGCTTAGCTACCACGGGACAACTCCTGAAGGAGACCCAGTACTTC.

The chain joins TRBV4-2 to TRBJ1-4, with TRBD1 as a possible D gene (5 bases). Germline lookup yields CDR1 LGHNA and CDR2 YNFKEQ. This CDR3 has 16 amino acids. V lost 4 bases to trimming and J lost 2 bases, with 14 bases between them. CDR3 sequence (DNA): TGTGCCAGCAGCCGGGGCGGGAGTCCCACTAATGAAAAACTGTTTTTT. Encoded protein: CASSRGGSPTNEKLFF.

V and J are TRBV7-9 and TRBJ2-3, with 7 bases lining up with TRBD1. V gave up 5 bases and J gave up 2 bases; unmatched junction bases: 7. Germline V gene lookup returns CDR1 SEHNR and CDR2 FQNEAQ (reference sequence). The CDR3 runs to 15 residues. DNA of the CDR3: TGTGCCAGCAGCCGACGGGGACAGTACACAGATACGCAGTATTTT. Amino acid sequence: CASSRRGQYTDTQYF.

The V gene is TRBV5-5, the J gene TRBJ2-2; 7 bases fit TRBD1. This CDR3 region has 14 residues. The J segment lost 5 bases and the V segment lost 2 bases, leaving 3 bases of the junction unmatched. In germline, CDR1 is SGHKS, CDR2 YYEKEE (reference sequence). CDR3 region: CASSFDRVTGELFF. For the CDR3, the DNA is TGTGCCAGCAGCTTTGACAGGGTAACCGGGGAGCTGTTTTTT.

The chain combines TRBV9 with TRBJ1-6; D uncertain. CDR1 is SGDLS and CDR2 is YYNGEE in the germline V gene. V dropped 4 bases and J dropped 4 bases, with 18 bases sitting between them. The CDR3 spans 17 residues. The CDR3 DNA sequence: TGTGCCAGCAGCCGTTTGGGGAGGGAAAATTATAATTCACCCCTCCACTTT. Amino acid sequence: CASSRLGRENYNSPLHF.

The rearrangement uses TRBV2 and TRBJ2-3, with D perhaps matching TRBD1 (5 bases). The V gene's germline CDR1 is SNHLY and CDR2 FYNNEI. The CDR3 consists of 17 residues. Trimming took 2 bases from V and 3 from J, leaving 18 bases between them. The chain's CDR3 is CASSERGFEKDTDTQYF. The CDR3 bases are TGTGCCAGCAGTGAAAGGGGCTTCGAAAAGGATACAGATACGCAGTATTTT.

V and J are TRBV5-4 and TRBJ2-5; D perhaps matches TRBD1 (6 bases). The CDR3 sequence is 14 residues long. From germline, CDR1 is SGHNT and CDR2 YYREEE (reference sequence). V lost 4 bases and J lost 2, with 12 bases in between. Here the CDR3 reads CASSPGHQQETQYF. The CDR3 region has the DNA TGTGCCAGCAGCCCGGGACACCAACAAGAGACCCAGTACTTC.

The V call is TRBV25-1, the J call TRBJ2-2, with D unclear. CDR1 is MGHDK and CDR2 is SYGVNS in the germline V gene. The CDR3 is 11 residues long. V was trimmed by 0 bases and J by 10 bases, leaving 3 bases between them. CDR3 loop: CASSEYLELFF. CDR3 nucleotide sequence: TGTGCCAGCAGTGAATATCTGGAGCTGTTTTTT.

DNA for the CDR3: TGTGCCAGCTCACCGGCTCCAGGGGGCGAGAACACTGAAGCTTTCTTT. It is translated as CASSPAPGGENTEAFF. J is TRBJ1-1 and V is TRBV18; 8 bases map to TRBD1. CDR1 and CDR2 (germline): KGHSH, LQKENI. This CDR3 contains 16 residues. V shed 3 bases, J shed 1 base, and the junction held 7 bases outside the gene matches.